These T cell receptor beta chains were read from a single sample in a study of T cell responses to AZD1222 COVID-19 vaccine. Clones were read by immunoSEQ multiplex PCR, and TCRdb kept only the in-frame ones, dropping some. Its table records over 130,000 clones. Sequenced input: peripheral blood. These receptor sequences come from an adult in good health. CDR3s leave out the opening cysteine and the closing phenylalanine or tryptophan. Each record gives: V gene, D gene, J gene, CDR3 protein. A D gene is named only where the DNA matches it firmly.

TRBV3-1/TRBV3-2	TRBD2	TRBJ2-3	ASSPSSGLGFADTQY
TRBV3-1/TRBV3-2	-	TRBJ2-5	ASSRRARKGETQY
TRBV2	-	TRBJ1-2	ASSTLGARGGYT
TRBV18	-	TRBJ1-4	ASSPRTQATNEKLF
TRBV7-8	-	TRBJ2-5	ASSLGRASTGQETQY
TRBV5-1	-	TRBJ2-2	ASSFIVAGTGELF
TRBV6-5	-	TRBJ2-7	ASSYSTGHSYEQY
TRBV7-8	TRBD1	TRBJ1-5	ASTEGQGASQPQH
TRBV7-9	-	TRBJ1-3	ASSFGQTSGNTIY
TRBV7-9	-	TRBJ2-1	ASSLWENEQF
TRBV6-5	TRBD1	TRBJ1-6	AIKTGLDYSPLH
TRBV18	TRBD2	TRBJ2-2	ASSPSAGRDTGELF
TRBV18	-	TRBJ1-1	ASSLSSGSMNTEAF
TRBV18	-	TRBJ1-1	ASSPLVDVGSTEAF
TRBV7-2	-	TRBJ1-5	ASSRIGQAAQPQH
TRBV29-1	-	TRBJ2-5	SVETDWREETQY
TRBV7-2	-	TRBJ1-1	ASSLRRLNTEAF
TRBV4-3	-	TRBJ1-2	ASRPTRGLVYGYT
TRBV11-2	TRBD1	TRBJ2-7	ASSSVRDRRSYEQY
TRBV5-1	TRBD1	TRBJ1-2	ASSRDRGSYGYT
TRBV7-6	TRBD2	TRBJ2-3	ASSLLGSGGARDTQY
TRBV11-2	-	TRBJ2-7	ASSFPANSYEQY
TRBV5-6	TRBD1	TRBJ1-1	ASSLWDRKNTEAF
TRBV4-3	-	TRBJ2-7	ASSQGWGGAEQY
TRBV6-6	-	TRBJ2-5	ASSFPGAKPGETQY
TRBV30	-	TRBJ2-1	AWSALPGISYNEQF
TRBV6-4	-	TRBJ1-2	ASSPTGDYGYT
TRBV4-2	-	TRBJ1-1	ASSRSGDPQAEAF
TRBV6-5	TRBD1	TRBJ1-1	ASSRDREFEAF
TRBV29-1	-	TRBJ1-2	SVEGPVGTVTNYGYT
TRBV3-1/TRBV3-2	-	TRBJ1-5	ASSLIGPQH
TRBV10-1	TRBD1	TRBJ1-2	ASRTGTGGGYT
TRBV28	TRBD2	TRBJ2-1	ASNHREGVGSEQF
TRBV5-5	TRBD1	TRBJ1-2	ASSRDREWHGYT
TRBV28	TRBD1	TRBJ1-4	ASSAPGGTNEKLF
TRBV30	-	TRBJ2-1	AWTGTPMTGEQF
TRBV18	-	TRBJ1-4	ASSPGVHEKLF
TRBV7-8	-	TRBJ1-3	ASSLVGGNTIY
TRBV4-2	TRBD1	TRBJ1-6	ASSQTGGNSPLH
TRBV7-2	-	TRBJ2-7	ASSLPPYEQY
TRBV6-6	-	TRBJ1-6	ASSYSGSNSPLH
TRBV4-1	TRBD1	TRBJ1-2	ASSSRTGVEGYT
TRBV9	TRBD1	TRBJ1-1	ASSVDPGGGEAWH
TRBV12-3/TRBV12-4	-	TRBJ2-1	ASSLSRGEQF
TRBV3-1/TRBV3-2	-	TRBJ2-3	ASSPRAAARADTQY
TRBV6-5	TRBD1	TRBJ1-3	ASSYSRDRARNTIY
TRBV21-1	-	TRBJ1-5	ASSSRVGGGETGTIVFSNQPQH
TRBV19	-	TRBJ2-6	ASSPAGTGANVLT
TRBV6-2/TRBV6-3	-	TRBJ1-1	ASSYLQGVPPEAF
TRBV2	-	TRBJ1-4	ASSEWGGFNEKLF
TRBV11-1	TRBD1	TRBJ1-4	ASSETGGEEKLF